What follows are 18 T cell receptor beta chains derived from one specimen sequenced in a study of molecular identifiers for immune sequencing clone quantification. TCRdb reprocessed the PCR reads via MiXCR and lists one record per CDR3 protein. This table has about 68,000 distinct CDR3 sequences, about a sixth appearing once. The source material was naive CD8+ T cells from blood, with Jurkat cell RNA spiked in. Subset of the sample: FACS-sorted CD8+CD4-CCR7+CD45RA+ naive T cells. These receptors were taken from a human donor in good health. Some libraries in this study had Jurkat cell RNA spiked in.

Of note for this clonotype: This sequence may be a read error, since a much larger clone differs from it by one base. This CDR3 is missing its conserved last phenylalanine or tryptophan, likely due to a read error. The chain joins TRBV12-3 or TRBV12-4 to TRBJ2-5, with TRBD2 as a possible D gene (7 bases). The CDR3 contains 14 residues. The V and J ends lost 6 bases and 4 bases respectively, with 15 bases between them. For the CDR3, the DNA is TGTGCCAGCAGCCTAGGGGGGGGCCTAGAGACCCAGTACTCC. Translated: CASSLGGGLETQYS.

The sample holds many counts of this clonotype. The rearrangement links TRBV7-2 to TRBJ1-5; no reliable D call. CDR3 length equals 16 residues. Trimming removed 3 bases at V and 0 bases at J, with 12 bases between. CDR1 is SGHTA, CDR2 FQGNSA, per germline. CDR3 sequence reads: CASSLSGVSSNQPQHF. The CDR3 region has the DNA TGTGCCAGCAGCTTGTCTGGGGTTTCTAGCAATCAGCCCCAGCATTTT. The full variable domain, rest sourced from reference TRBV7-2 and TRBJ1-5, is GAGVSQSPSNKVTEKGKDVELRCDPISGHTALYWYRQSLGQGLEFLIYFQGNSAPDKSGLPSDRFSAERTGGSVSTLTIQRTQQEDSAVYLCASSLSGVSSNQPQHFGDGTRLSIL.

Many counts were recorded for this clonotype. The gene calls are TRBV5-6 and TRBJ2-7, with 7 positions matching TRBD2. Germline V gene lookup returns CDR1 SGHDT and CDR2 YYEEEE. The CDR3 length is 11 residues. J gave up 6 bases and V 8 bases, and 5 bases lay outside the gene matches. The CDR3 sequence: CASGPGGEQYF. CDR3 DNA: TGTGCCAGTGGACCGGGAGGCGAGCAGTACTTC. The full variable domain, completed using reference TRBV5-6 and TRBJ2-7, is DAGVTQSPTHLIKTRGQQVTLRCSPKSGHDTVSWYQQALGQGPQFIFQYYEEEERQRGNFPDRFSGHQFPNYSSELNVNALLLGDSALYLCASGPGGEQYFGPGTRLTVT.

This clonotype occurred a few times. The chain links TRBV29-1 to TRBJ2-1; D is unresolved. V lost 4 bases to trimming and J lost 3 bases, with 7 bases between them. The germline CDR1 and CDR2 sequences are SQVTM and ANQGSEA. The CDR3 consists of 12 residues. The CDR3 protein is CSVVPNYNEQFF. Here the CDR3 DNA reads TGCAGCGTTGTACCCAACTACAATGAGCAGTTCTTC.

This chain uses TRBV27 with TRBJ2-7; D may be TRBD1 (6 bases). Trimming stripped 4 bases from V and 2 bases from J, with 9 bases between. This CDR3 has 13 amino acids. Per germline, CDR1 MNHEY and CDR2 SMNVEV (reference sequence). This CDR3 reads CASSYRATYEQYF. As DNA, the CDR3 is TGTGCCAGCAGTTACAGGGCCACCTACGAGCAGTACTTC.

This clonotype was picked up a small number of times. Possible read error: a much larger clone is one base away. The rearrangement links TRBV3-1 to TRBJ2-3; 8 bases map to TRBD2. The CDR3 is 18 amino acids. Germline V gives CDR1 LGHDT, CDR2 YNNKEL (reference sequence). The CDR3 nucleotides are TGTGCCAGAAGCCAAGAGGCTGGGGCGGGAGGCCTCACAGATACGCAGTATTTT. The encoded protein is CARSQEAGAGGLTDTQYF.

The chain couples TRBV27 to TRBJ1-6; D is unresolved. The CDR3 sequence is 13 residues long. The germline V and J ends were trimmed by 5 bases and 9 bases, with 11 bases remaining between them. Germline V gives CDR1 MNHEY, CDR2 SMNVEV (reference sequence). CDR3 region: CASSPVGLSPLHF. For the CDR3, the DNA is TGTGCCAGCAGTCCCGTGGGTCTTTCACCCCTCCACTTT.

This clonotype was seen ten or more times. The J gene is TRBJ2-1, the V gene TRBV28; 11 bases match TRBD2. The CDR3 loop spans 19 amino acids. V lost 2 bases and J lost 7; bases outside the gene matches: 16. The germline CDR1 and CDR2 sequences are MDHEN and SYDVKM. CDR3 residues: CASSLVRYSGRATYNEQFF. The DNA of the CDR3 is TGTGCCAGCAGTTTAGTGAGATATAGCGGGAGGGCAACGTATAATGAGCAGTTCTTC.

Many counts were recorded for this clonotype. The gene calls are TRBV10-3 and TRBJ2-3; TRBD2 agrees at 13 bases. Germline CDR1 and CDR2: ENHRY and SYGVKD. The CDR3 length is 16 residues. V gave up 2 bases and J gave up 3 bases; unmatched junction bases: 2. As DNA, the CDR3 is TGTGCCATCAGTGAGCCGGGACTAGCGGGAACAGATACGCAGTATTTT. It encodes CAISEPGLAGTDTQYF.

This clonotype was found many times. The chain carries TRBV6-1 and TRBJ1-5; perhaps TRBD1 as D (6 bases). CDR3 length: 17 residues. The germline V gene encodes CDR1 MNHNS and CDR2 SASEGT. V was pared by 2 bases and J by 2 bases, with 16 bases between. The CDR3 DNA is TGTGCCAGCAGTGAAAGGTGGCAGGGGCTAGGCAATCAGCCCCAGCATTTT. Its translation is CASSERWQGLGNQPQHF.

On this clonotype itself: The junction does not match germline at one end; this may be a read error. The rearrangement uses TRBV7-2 and TRBJ2-7, with D tentatively TRBD1 (5 bases). The germline V gene encodes CDR1 SGHTA and CDR2 FQGNSA. This CDR3 has 12 residues. The CDR3 loop is CASCFSGRGQYF. The CDR3 DNA sequence: TGTGCCAGCTGCTTTTCAGGGCGCGGGCAGTACTTC.

In this sample, this clonotype turned up many times. This chain joins TRBV7-6 and TRBJ2-1; TRBD2 might be the D (6 bases). The V gene lost 1 base and the J gene lost 2 bases, with 12 bases spanning the gap. CDR3 length: 16 residues. Germline loops: CDR1 SGHVS, CDR2 FNYEAQ. The CDR3 DNA follows: TGTGCCAGCAGCTTAGGCGGCGGGATCACCTACAATGAGCAGTTCTTC. Protein product: CASSLGGGITYNEQFF.

This clonotype was counted ten times or more. The chain recombines TRBV4-1 with TRBJ2-7; no definite D call. The CDR3 consists of 14 residues. Per the germline V gene, CDR1 is MGHRA and CDR2 is YSYEKL. Trimming removed 1 base at V and 2 bases at J, with 9 bases between. In DNA form, the CDR3 reads TGCGCCAGCAGCCAAGCGACTGGTACCTACGAGCAGTACTTC. The encoded protein is CASSQATGTYEQYF.

In its sample, this clonotype was seen many times. The chain carries TRBV19 and TRBJ1-5; D call uncertain. The CDR3 spans 14 residues. The germline gives CDR1 LNHDA, CDR2 SQIVND (reference sequence). V lost 5 bases to trimming and J lost 3 bases, with 11 bases between them. CDR3 DNA: TGTGCCAGTAGTGCCGACGGATACAATCAGCCCCAGCATTTT. Translating gives CASSADGYNQPQHF.

Concerning this clonotype: As the CDR3 is not closed by the conserved phenylalanine or tryptophan, this likely results from a read error. This chain uses TRBV6-5 with TRBJ2-5; D unclear. Germline CDR1 reads MNHEY; CDR2 reads SVGAGI. CDR3 size: 15 residues. The chain's CDR3 is CASSWAGVTEEAQYL. The CDR3 nucleotides read TGTGCCAGCAGTTGGGCCGGTGTAACAGAAGAGGCCCAGTACCTC.

This clonotype has at least ten counts. The CDR3 sequence is CASSLALNTEAFF. The DNA of the CDR3 is TGTGCCAGCAGCTTAGCTCTGAACACTGAAGCTTTCTTT. The chain recombines TRBV7-7 with TRBJ1-1; unclear D gene. Germline values: CDR1 SSHAT, CDR2 FNYEAQ (reference sequence). The CDR3 extends over 13 amino acids. The V end lost 0 bases, the J end lost 0 bases, and 2 bases lay between the germline ends.

This clonotype was seen many times. The DNA of the CDR3 is TGTGCCAGCAGCCAAGATGGCCGCGGCCACGAGCAGTACTTC. Protein product: CASSQDGRGHEQYF. The V and J genes are TRBV4-2 and TRBJ2-7; no clear D. The ends were cut back, 0 bases at V and 5 bases at J, with 11 bases in the middle. The CDR3 loop spans 14 amino acids. CDR1 and CDR2 (germline): LGHNA, YNFKEQ.

The chain is built from TRBV19 and TRBJ2-7; weak D call: TRBD2 (6 bases). The V end was cut by 5 bases, the J end by 2 bases, with 16 bases between. This CDR3 spans 15 amino acids. CDR1 and CDR2 (germline): LNHDA, SQIVND (reference sequence). CDR3 loop: CASSPAGRTAYEQYF. CDR3 coding DNA: TGTGCCAGTAGTCCCGCCGGGAGAACCGCCTACGAGCAGTACTTC.